This T cell receptor beta chain was sequenced in a study of post-analysis software for immune sequencing data. Study results and limitations: By F measure, samples from a shared preparation batch strongly co-clustered. The five TRBV segments detected at higher frequency in patients than in controls included TRBV5-6, TRBV5-1 and TRBV20-1. Multiple sclerosis patients showed significantly lower normalized Chao1 diversity than controls did.

This clonotype was seen only a few times. Its matching antigen is unknown. Prepared TCR beta cDNA libraries contained unique molecular identifiers. Via MiXCR, TCRdb re-called the PCR reads, giving one row per CDR3 protein. This sample carries hundreds of thousands of distinct CDR3 sequences, 44% of them seen once, and the ten largest clones take 1.5% to 2%. V lost 5 bases, J lost 10 bases, and 15 bases lay in between. CDR1 and CDR2 from the germline V gene are MNHNY and SVGAGI (reference sequence). The CDR3 length is 13 residues. The chain carries TRBV6-6 and TRBJ2-1; a weak D match, TRBD2 (5 bases). This clonotype was obtained from a girl aged 10-17 years with multiple sclerosis. Sequencing was carried out using blood. The chain's CDR3 is CASSPGYEREQFF. The CDR3 coding sequence is TGTGCCAGCAGTCCGGGATATGAGCGCGAGCAGTTCTTC.